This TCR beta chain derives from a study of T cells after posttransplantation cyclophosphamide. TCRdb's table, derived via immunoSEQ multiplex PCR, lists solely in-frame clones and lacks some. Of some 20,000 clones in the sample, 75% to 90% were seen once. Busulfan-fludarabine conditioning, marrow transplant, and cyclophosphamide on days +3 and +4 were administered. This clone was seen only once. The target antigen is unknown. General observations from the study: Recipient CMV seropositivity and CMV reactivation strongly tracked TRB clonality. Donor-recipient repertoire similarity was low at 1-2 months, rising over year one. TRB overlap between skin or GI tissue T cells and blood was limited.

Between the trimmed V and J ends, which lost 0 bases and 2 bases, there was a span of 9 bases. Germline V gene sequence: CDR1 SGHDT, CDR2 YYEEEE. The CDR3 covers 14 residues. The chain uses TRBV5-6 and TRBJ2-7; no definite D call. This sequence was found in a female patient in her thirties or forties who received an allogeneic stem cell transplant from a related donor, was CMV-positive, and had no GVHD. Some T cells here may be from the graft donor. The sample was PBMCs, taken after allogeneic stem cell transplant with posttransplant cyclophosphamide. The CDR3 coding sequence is TGTGCCAGCAGCTTGGGAGACTTTCCCTACGAGCAGTACTTC. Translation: CASSLGDFPYEQYF.